Each of the 13 T cell receptor beta chains below was sequenced from the same sample in a study of blood T cell repertoires in COVID-19. Repertoires were generated with immunoSEQ multiplex PCR, while TCRdb's copy carries only in-frame clones and drops some. The data show roughly 140,000 clones, with around 87% seen just once and about 15% held by the top ten. The sample comprised peripheral blood. All receptors derive from a woman in her thirties or forties with acute or convalescent COVID-19.

This clone was picked up one time. This sequence joins TRBV3-1 (or the pseudogene TRBV3-2) and TRBJ2-2; 14 positions agree with TRBD2. J gave up 4 bases and V 6 bases, and 10 bases lay outside the gene matches. This CDR3 has 18 amino acids. The germline V gene has CDR1 LGHDT and CDR2 YNNKEL (reference sequence). CDR3 sequence reads: CASSFEPTSGGATGELFF. CDR3 bases: TGTGCCAGCAGTTTCGAACCGACTAGCGGGGGGGCCACCGGGGAGCTGTTTTTT.

J is TRBJ1-2 and V is TRBV12-3 or TRBV12-4, with 7 bases aligning to TRBD1. The CDR3 loop spans 13 amino acids. The J segment lost 9 bases and the V segment lost 6 bases, leaving 10 bases of the junction unmatched. CDR3 residues: CASSLTGTGSYTF. CDR3 nucleotide sequence: TGTGCCAGCAGCCTGACAGGGACTGGGAGCTACACCTTC.

This chain connects TRBV7-9 to TRBJ2-7; tentative D call: TRBD1 (6 bases). The CDR3 runs to 15 residues. CDR1 SEHNR and CDR2 FQNEAQ come from the germline V gene (reference sequence). The germline V and J ends were trimmed by 1 base and 6 bases, with 16 bases remaining between them. The CDR3 loop reads CASSLGQVRDFEQYF. CDR3 bases: TGTGCCAGCAGCTTAGGACAGGTCAGGGATTTCGAGCAGTACTTC.

V is TRBV5-1 and J is TRBJ2-2; the match to TRBD2 covers 7 bases. Trimming at V came to 7 bases and at J to 5 bases, leaving 11 bases not matched to a gene. Germline assignment: CDR1 SGHRS and CDR2 YFSETQ. The CDR3 runs to 15 residues. The DNA of the CDR3 is TGCGCCAGCGGGGAGGGTAACAGGCGGACCGGGGAGCTGTTTTTT. It codes for CASGEGNRRTGELFF.

This chain connects TRBV3-1 (or the pseudogene TRBV3-2) to TRBJ2-1; 9 bases agree with TRBD2. From germline, CDR1 is LGHDT and CDR2 YNNKEL (reference sequence). V lost 5 bases to trimming and J lost 4 bases; unmatched junction nucleotides: 9. The CDR3 has 16 amino acids. CDR3 in DNA: TGTGCCAGCAGCAACCCGACGGGACTAGCTTACAATGAGCAGTTCTTC. It yields the protein CASSNPTGLAYNEQFF.

This clone showed up just once. The chain combines TRBV5-1 with TRBJ2-3; tentative D call: TRBD2 (6 bases). Looked up from germline, CDR1 is SGHRS and CDR2 is YFSETQ. The CDR3 spans 14 residues. Trimming cost V 5 bases and J 0 bases, with 10 bases left between them. The CDR3 DNA reads TGCGCCAGCAGGGGGGGAGCGAGCACAGATACGCAGTATTTT. The encoded protein is CASRGGASTDTQYF.

The genes are TRBV19 and TRBJ1-5; the D gene is possibly TRBD1 (5 bases). CDR1 LNHDA and CDR2 SQIVND come from the germline V gene (reference sequence). Trimming pared 2 bases from V and 5 bases from J, leaving 13 bases between. This CDR3 spans 15 amino acids. The CDR3 nucleotides are TGTGCCAGTAGTATATCGGGGGAAGCGTATCAGCCCCAGCATTTT. Translating gives CASSISGEAYQPQHF.

This clone was seen a single time. The chain recombines TRBV24-1 with TRBJ2-1, with 9 positions matching TRBD1. Losses at the gene ends were 5 bases for V and 0 bases for J; bases not matched to a gene: 16. This CDR3 is 20 amino acids long. Germline V CDR1 and CDR2: KGHDR, SFDVKD. DNA of the CDR3: TGTGCCACCAGTGGTGTTATCGGACAGGGGAAATCGGGCTCCTACAATGAGCAGTTCTTC. Protein product: CATSGVIGQGKSGSYNEQFF.

This clone was recorded only once. The sample has other DNA sequences that encode this CDR3 too. This chain uses TRBV2 with TRBJ2-7; 9 nucleotides align to TRBD1. The V gene end was trimmed by 4 bases and the J gene end by 3 bases; junction bases not matched to a gene: 4. CDR3 length: 14 residues. Germline-derived CDR1 and CDR2 are SNHLY and FYNNEI. The CDR3 sequence is CASSGGTGIYEQYF. The CDR3 region has the DNA TGTGCCAGCAGTGGAGGGACAGGGATCTACGAGCAGTACTTC.

The V call is TRBV27, the J call TRBJ1-5; possible D gene TRBD1, 5 bases. Trimming pared 7 bases from V and 0 bases from J, leaving 13 bases between. There are 15 residues in the CDR3. Germline V gives CDR1 MNHEY, CDR2 SMNVEV (reference sequence). The CDR3 nucleotides are TGTGCCAGCAAAATGGTCGGGGGTAGCAATCAGCCCCAGCATTTT. Residues: CASKMVGGSNQPQHF.

The rearrangement joins TRBV7-8 to TRBJ2-7; TRBD1 might be the D (6 bases). This CDR3 region has 13 residues. Trimming removed 5 bases at V and 1 base at J, with 9 bases between. Germline CDR1 reads SGHVS; CDR2 reads FQNEAQ. The CDR3 here is CASSGDKSYEQYF. The CDR3 coding sequence is TGTGCCAGCAGCGGGGACAAATCCTACGAGCAGTACTTC.

The chain combines TRBV19 with TRBJ2-6; the match to TRBD1 covers 11 bases. This CDR3 is built from 15 residues. Germline CDR1 and CDR2: LNHDA and SQIVND (reference sequence). J lost 13 bases, V lost 9 bases, and 14 bases had no gene match. CDR3 sequence: CASKRPGQGDLVLTF. The CDR3 DNA sequence: TGTGCCAGCAAGCGGCCGGGACAGGGGGACTTAGTCCTGACTTTC. The variable domain in full, completed from reference TRBV19 and TRBJ2-6, reads DGGITQSPKYLFRKEGQNVTLSCEQNLNHDAMYWYRQDPGQGLRLIYYSQIVNDFQKGDIAEGYSVSREKKESFPLTVTSAQKNPTAFYLCASKRPGQGDLVLTFGAGSRLTVL.

This chain connects TRBV14 to TRBJ2-1; 7 bases are shared with TRBD1. The CDR3 sequence is 15 residues long. V lost 2 bases to trimming and J lost 6 bases; unmatched junction nucleotides: 7. The germline CDR1 and CDR2 sequences are SGHDN and FVKESK. CDR3 nucleotide sequence: TGTGCCAGCAGCCAATTACAGGGGACCTTCAATGAGCAGTTCTTC. Translating it yields CASSQLQGTFNEQFF.